This TCR beta chain stems from a study of beta chain features in type 1 diabetes. General study findings and limits: Compared to healthy donors, patients appeared to have naive, central memory and Treg TCRB repertoires that were more alike. In type 1 diabetes patients, VDJ junctions had fewer insertions; deletions at these junctions were more frequent. High TCR expression in some cells could lead to their over-representation in cDNA sequencing. Moderate but significant shortening of TCRB CDR3s was recorded in all four CD4+ subsets from Type 1 diabetes patients.

With 2 bases removed from V and 1 base from J, the gap between germline ends came to 13 bases. The CDR3 is 16 amino acids. CDR1 is SGHTA and CDR2 is FQGNSA in the germline V gene. This clone was found a few times. Its antigen remains unidentified. Reverse transcription of all isolated RNA meant that expressed TCRB transcripts were sequenced. Assay used: immunoSEQ multiplex PCR; TCRdb lists only in-frame clones, some missing. The table has 250,000 to 350,000 clones, roughly 15% seen once. The V call is TRBV7-2, the J call TRBJ2-3, with a possible D match to TRBD2 (6 bases). The TCR comes from a young man with type 1 diabetes. The specimen was naive CD4+ T cells from blood. This chain's CDR3 is CASSLWASGRTDTQYF. Written as DNA, the CDR3 is TGTGCCAGCAGCTTATGGGCCAGCGGGCGCACAGATACGCAGTATTTT.